One and the same sample provided the 10 T cell receptor beta chains below, sequenced in a study of blood T cell repertoires in COVID-19. Measured with immunoSEQ multiplex PCR; TCRdb has only the in-frame clones, and not every one. The table shows roughly 120,000 clones, with 88% occurring only once. Material: peripheral blood. The source is a woman aged 45-65 years with active or convalescent COVID-19.

J is TRBJ2-7 and V is TRBV30; 12 positions agree with TRBD2. Germline loops: CDR1 GTSNPN, CDR2 SVGIG (reference sequence). This CDR3 region has 13 residues. The J segment lost 3 bases and the V segment lost 3 bases, leaving 0 bases of the junction unmatched. The CDR3 nucleotides read TGTGCCTGGAGGACTAGCGGGAGCTACGAGCAGTACTTC. Residues: CAWRTSGSYEQYF.

V usage is TRBV27 and J usage is TRBJ1-5; 8 nucleotides line up with TRBD1. Germline values: CDR1 MNHEY, CDR2 SMNVEV (reference sequence). The V and J ends lost 6 bases and 1 base, in that order; junction bases with no gene match: 8. This CDR3 region has 16 residues. CDR3 region: CASSPLQGASNQPQHF. As DNA, the CDR3 is TGTGCCAGCAGCCCGCTCCAGGGGGCGAGCAATCAGCCCCAGCATTTT.

This rearrangement joins TRBV28 to TRBJ2-7; 13 nucleotides align to TRBD2. The CDR3 has 17 amino acids. V shed 4 bases, J shed 2 bases, and the junction held 8 bases outside the gene matches. Germline V gene lookup returns CDR1 MDHEN and CDR2 SYDVKM. This CDR3 reads CASSSPRTSGRAYEQYF. DNA for the CDR3: TGTGCCAGCAGTTCCCCCCGGACTAGCGGGAGAGCCTACGAGCAGTACTTC.

This clone was recorded once. This chain connects TRBV4-3 to TRBJ1-2; D gene ambiguous. The CDR3 consists of 14 residues. Trimming removed 5 bases from V and 5 bases from J, with 15 bases in between. Germline CDR1 is LGHNA and CDR2 is YSLEER. CDR3 in amino acids: CASSEGRVVYGYTF. CDR3 nucleotides: TGCGCCAGCAGCGAGGGTAGGGTCGTATATGGCTACACCTTC.

This chain connects TRBV15 to TRBJ2-7; unclear D gene. The germline CDR1 and CDR2 sequences are LNHNV and YYDKDF (reference sequence). The CDR3 length is 15 residues. Trimming removed 0 bases at V and 4 bases at J, with 13 bases between. The CDR3 region is CATSRDRLSSYEQYF. The CDR3 DNA follows: TGTGCCACCAGCAGAGATCGGCTTAGCTCTTACGAGCAGTACTTC.

There are a few counts of this clone. This chain uses TRBV2 with TRBJ1-1; D is unclear. The germline gives CDR1 SNHLY, CDR2 FYNNEI. The CDR3 consists of 11 residues. Trimming cost V 10 bases and J 3 bases, with 9 bases left between them. DNA for the CDR3: TGTGCCATCCGGAGCGACACTGAAGCTTTCTTT. It codes for CAIRSDTEAFF.

In regard to this clone: At one end the junction does not follow the germline gene, possibly because of a read error. The V gene is TRBV7-2, the J gene TRBJ1-6; D not resolved. CDR3 length: 15 residues. The V gene's germline CDR1 is SGHTA and CDR2 FQGNSA. The CDR3 DNA reads TGTGCCGGCAGCTTAGATAGCCGGGGTAATTCACCCCTCCACTTT. Translated: CAGSLDSRGNSPLHF. Looking up the rest from reference TRBV7-2 and TRBJ1-6 gives the full variable domain: GAGVSQSPSNKVTEKGKDVELRCDPISGHTALYWYRQSLGQGLEFLIYFQGNSAPDKSGLPSDRFSAERTGGSVSTLTIQRTQQEDSAVYLCAGSLDSRGNSPLHFGNGTRLTVT.

The V call is TRBV27, the J call TRBJ1-5; 8 positions agree with TRBD1. This CDR3 spans 14 amino acids. V was clipped by 4 bases and J by 4 bases; unmatched bases: 3. Germline V lookup: CDR1 MNHEY, CDR2 SMNVEV (reference sequence). The CDR3 region is CASSYQGANQPQHF. The CDR3 nucleotides read TGTGCCAGCAGTTATCAGGGGGCGAATCAGCCCCAGCATTTT.

J is TRBJ2-7 and V is TRBV15, with D possibly being TRBD2 (5 bases). Germline V gene lookup returns CDR1 LNHNV and CDR2 YYDKDF (reference sequence). This CDR3 comprises 15 residues. V shed 5 bases and J shed 7 bases, with 21 bases lying between them. The CDR3 nucleotides read TGTGCCACCAGCCCACTGGAATGGCGGGCCCGTGAGCAGTACTTC. It codes for CATSPLEWRAREQYF. Using reference TRBV15 and TRBJ2-7 for the parts outside the CDR3, the full variable domain is DAMVIQNPRYQVTQFGKPVTLSCSQTLNHNVMYWYQQKSSQAPKLLFHYYDKDFNNEADTPDNFQSRRPNTSFCFLDIRSPGLGDTAMYLCATSPLEWRAREQYFGPGTRLTVT.

This clone was detected once. The chain couples TRBV6-5 to TRBJ2-1; TRBD2 matches 9 bases. CDR3 length equals 16 residues. The germline V gene encodes CDR1 MNHEY and CDR2 SVGAGI. The V segment lost 4 bases and the J segment 8 bases; nucleotides outside the gene matches: 12. The DNA for the CDR3 is TGTGCCAGCAGTTCGCGACTAGCGGTATCTATAGATGAGCAGTTCTTC. Its translation is CASSSRLAVSIDEQFF.